This entry describes one TCR beta chain. An end of the junction does not agree with germline; a read error may underlie this. This sample stems from a study of OX40 agonist ivuxolimab in advanced cancers. TCRdb's table, derived via immunoSEQ multiplex PCR, lists solely in-frame clones and lacks some. This repertoire shows roughly 75,000 clones, approximately 90% found once; its top ten account for 0.9% to 1.2%. Excluded were patients having autoimmune disease history or systemic immunosuppression. The length of the CDR3 is 15 residues. Per germline, CDR1 SGHVT and CDR2 SQSDAQ. This specimen was CD4+ or CD8+ T cells sorted from blood, taken in a trial of the OX40 agonist ivuxolimab. V is TRBV7-4 and J is TRBJ2-7, with 9 bases matching TRBD1. The TCR sequence derives from an adult with an advanced solid tumor such as melanoma, head and neck, liver or kidney cancer. CDR3 amino acids: CASTLIRDRVYEQYF. CDR3 DNA sequence: TGTGCCAGCACCTTAATCCGGGACAGGGTTTACGAGCAGTACTTC.